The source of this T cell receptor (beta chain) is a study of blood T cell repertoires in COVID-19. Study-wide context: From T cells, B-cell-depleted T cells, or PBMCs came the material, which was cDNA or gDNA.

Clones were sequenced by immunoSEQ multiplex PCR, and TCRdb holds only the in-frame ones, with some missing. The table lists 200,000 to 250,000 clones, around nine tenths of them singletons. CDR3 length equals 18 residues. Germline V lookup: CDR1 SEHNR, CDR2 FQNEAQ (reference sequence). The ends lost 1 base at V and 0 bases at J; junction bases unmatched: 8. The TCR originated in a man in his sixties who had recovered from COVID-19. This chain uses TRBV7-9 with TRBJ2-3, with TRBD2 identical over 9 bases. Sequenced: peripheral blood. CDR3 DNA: TGTGCCAGCAGCTTAGGCCAGCGGGGGGCCGTTAGCACAGATACGCAGTATTTT. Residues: CASSLGQRGAVSTDTQYF. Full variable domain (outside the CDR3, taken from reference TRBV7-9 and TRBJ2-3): DTGVSQNPRHKITKRGQNVTFRCDPISEHNRLYWYRQTLGQGPEFLTYFQNEAQLEKSRLLSDRFSAERPKGSFSTLEIQRTEQGDSAMYLCASSLGQRGAVSTDTQYFGPGTRLTVL.